This TCR beta chain appears in the sequencing data of a study of T-cell reconstitution after alpha-beta-depleted transplantation in children (dated by TCRdb to about 2016). A note on the overall study: The study quantitatively tracked T-cell immune reconstitution after TCRalphabeta/CD19-depleted allogeneic hematopoietic cell transplantation in children using TCR repertoire profiling. Overall study results and their limits: The apparently early recovery of alphabetaT-cell counts about two months after transplant reportedly depended on only several hundred rapidly expanded clones that came from non-depleted graft cells. Over the following months the frequencies of hyperexpanded clones went down, and after one year T-cell counts and TCRbeta diversity were mostly credited to newly produced T cells. In some patients, the high TCRbeta diversity seen at day 60 was put down to recipient T cells and intrathymic progenitors that had survived conditioning.

A distance of 3 bases separates the germline ends of V and J, which lose 0 bases and 4 bases respectively. The CDR3 runs 12 amino acids, cysteine and phenylalanine included. Only the CDR3 region is kept as DNA, spanning 36 bases read in frame from base 1. CDR1 and CDR2, per the germline V gene, are MDHEN and SYDVKM. The sample's treatment or condition, from its label and the paper: allogeneic hematopoietic cell transplantation with graft depleted of TCRalphabeta T cells and CD19 B cells. TCRalphabeta/CD19-depleted allogeneic hematopoietic cell grafts were given to the transplant recipients, all of whom were children. The library was made by PCR. TCRdb shows the sequencer as Illumina HiSeq 2500. Molecular barcoding was employed in the preparation of TCR libraries, with unique molecular identifiers being used to normalize TCRbeta repertoire quantification. TCRdb handled the public reads itself, with Q25 trimming in fastp and clone calling in MiXCR, and kept productive beta chains. Each entry merges the rows of one CDR3 protein and shows their most common DNA and genes. This sample is represented by 200,000 or so distinct CDR3 sequences; 5.5% to 7% of them were singletons. About 4.3% of the sample is in the top ten clones.

This clonotype showed up just a few times. The clone's antigen remains unknown. Nothing much larger sits one base from this clone, and base qualities are not available. Here the sequenced sample was PBMCs, taken before TCRalphabeta/CD19-depleted stem cell transplant. In this chain, TRBV28 is recombined with TRBJ1-2, with no D gene named confidently. The clonotype originates from a girl under two years old with combined immunodeficiency, due to receive a stem cell transplant. The base sequence is TGTGCCAGCAGTTTATGGGGCTATGGCTACACCTTC. The translation is CASSLWGYGYTF.